Detailed here is one TCR beta chain. Its antigen is as yet unknown. Germline trimming cut 0 bases from V and 3 bases from J; bases unmatched to any gene: 3. Germline V gene lookup returns CDR1 LGHNA and CDR2 YSLEER. CDR3 length: 16 amino acids. This entry comes from a study of PD-1 blockade in classical Hodgkin lymphoma. Study-level results: With CD4+ cells, TCR diversity rose significantly by C4D1, but not with CD8+ cells.

Every patient experienced relapse after autologous stem cell transplantation, and brentuximab vedotin exposure varied. TCRdb keeps only in-frame clones here, not all; method: immunoSEQ multiplex PCR. Altogether tens of thousands of clones are present, 65% to 90% being singletons, with the ten largest covering around 2.3%. The receptor was isolated from a human donor with classical Hodgkin lymphoma. The sequencing used peripheral blood mononuclear cells (PBMCs), collected at baseline. The chain is built from TRBV4-3 and TRBJ1-3; TRBD1 agrees at 9 bases. The CDR3 protein is CASSQEGTGFGNTIYF. The CDR3 nucleotides read TGCGCCAGCAGCCAAGAGGGGACAGGGTTTGGAAACACCATATATTTT.